These 13 T cell receptor beta chains were all obtained from the same sample, sequenced in a study of a mutant IDH1 vaccine in newly diagnosed glioma (dated by TCRdb to the early 2020s). Receptor libraries were prepared by the immunoSEQ multiplex PCR assay. This is the immuneACCESS table as TCRdb keeps it, with only in-frame sequences that have V and J called. A part of the clones is gone; compared with another copy, unresolved V genes explain less than half, and the rest is unexplained. Here the sample has 50,000 to 65,000 clones; about 87% occur a single time. Approximately 1.5% of the sample comes from the top ten. In light of the paper, this sample's time point label describes: week 23, last vaccination. Each vaccine dose, consisting of 300 ug of a 20-mer mutant IDH1 peptide in Montanide, was administered subcutaneously with topical imiquimod. Antigen specificity for these receptors is unknown.

The sample consisted of PBMCs, taken from a glioma patient whose treatment included an IDH1 peptide vaccine. These receptors all stem from a middle-aged man with glioma.

The sample holds a few counts of this clone. This rearrangement joins TRBV6-5 to TRBJ2-1, with 7 nucleotides matching TRBD2. CDR3 length equals 15 residues. V trimming: 0 bases; J trimming: 5 bases; junction bases outside the gene matches: 4. CDR1 and CDR2 from the germline V gene are MNHEY and SVGAGI. The CDR3 coding sequence is TGTGCCAGCAGTTACTCGGCGGGAGCGCACAATGAGCAGTTCTTC. It is translated as CASSYSAGAHNEQFF.

This clone has just one count. A read error may produce the germline difference seen at one junction end. The chain links TRBV28 to TRBJ1-1; 8 nucleotides line up with TRBD1. Germline V CDR1 and CDR2: MDHEN, SYDVKM. CDR3 size: 10 residues. CDR3 coding DNA: TGTGCCAGCAGAGGGACAGGAGTGCTCTTT. Amino acid sequence: CASRGTGVLF.

This clone was detected only once. The gene calls are TRBV5-1 and TRBJ1-1; D uncertain. The length of the CDR3 is 14 residues. The V end lost 3 bases, the J end lost 1 base, and 10 bases lay between the germline ends. The germline V gene encodes CDR1 SGHRS and CDR2 YFSETQ. CDR3 nucleotide sequence: TGCGCCAGCAGCTGGACCGGGAGGAACACTGAAGCTTTCTTT. Residues: CASSWTGRNTEAFF. Together with reference TRBV5-1 and TRBJ1-1, the CDR3 gives the full variable domain: KAGVTQTPRYLIKTRGQQVTLSCSPISGHRSVSWYQQTPGQGLQFLFEYFSETQRNKGNFPGRFSGRQFSNSRSEMNVSTLELGDSALYLCASSWTGRNTEAFFGQGTRLTVV.

The V call is TRBV9, the J call TRBJ2-1; D is unresolved. The CDR3 runs 17 residues. Germline CDR1 SGDLS, CDR2 YYNGEE. The V and J ends lost 2 bases and 9 bases respectively, with 24 bases between them. This chain's CDR3 is CASSVAAGPPGNVEQFF. The DNA for the CDR3 is TGTGCCAGCAGCGTGGCTGCAGGACCCCCAGGAAACGTTGAGCAGTTCTTC.

V gene TRBV9 combines with J gene TRBJ2-6, with a possible D match to TRBD2 (6 bases). The CDR3 covers 15 residues. The V gene lost 7 bases and the J gene lost 1 base, with 12 bases spanning the gap. Per germline, CDR1 SGDLS and CDR2 YYNGEE. CDR3 amino acids: CASPNGGSGANVLTF. The CDR3 region has the DNA TGTGCCAGCCCTAACGGGGGTTCTGGGGCCAACGTCCTGACTTTC. The full variable domain, rest sourced from reference TRBV9 and TRBJ2-6, is DSGVTQTPKHLITATGQRVTLRCSPRSGDLSVYWYQQSLDQGLQFLIQYYNGEERAKGNILERFSAQQFPDLHSELNLSSLELGDSALYFCASPNGGSGANVLTFGAGSRLTVL.

This chain joins TRBV6-1 and TRBJ1-3; D not certain. CDR1 is MNHNS, CDR2 SASEGT, per germline. V lost 2 bases to trimming and J lost 5 bases, with 13 bases between them. This CDR3 has 15 amino acids. CDR3 sequence: CASSERILGRNTIYF. CDR3 coding DNA: TGTGCCAGCAGTGAACGGATTTTAGGGCGAAACACCATATATTTT.

The chain joins TRBV14 to TRBJ2-5; D unresolved. The ends were cut back, 1 base at V and 5 bases at J, with 5 bases in the middle. Germline V gives CDR1 SGHDN, CDR2 FVKESK. This CDR3 is 12 amino acids long. The CDR3 DNA is TGTGCCAGCAGCCAAGGGTGGGAGACCCAGTACTTC. It encodes CASSQGWETQYF.

The chain uses TRBV5-1 and TRBJ1-2; the D gene is possibly TRBD1 (5 bases). V was clipped by 1 base and J by 4 bases, with 14 bases between them. The germline V gene encodes CDR1 SGHRS and CDR2 YFSETQ. CDR3 length equals 15 residues. The chain's CDR3 is CASSLRRDAGYGYTF. DNA for the CDR3: TGCGCCAGCAGCTTGCGCAGGGACGCAGGCTATGGCTACACCTTC.

The chain combines TRBV7-2 with TRBJ2-1, with no clear D. V was pared by 8 bases and J by 7 bases, with 18 bases between. Germline V gene sequence: CDR1 SGHTA, CDR2 FQGNSA. This CDR3 region has 14 residues. CDR3 nucleotide sequence: TGTGCCAGCTTGAAATGGCAGGCTCTAAATGAGCAGTTCTTC. As protein: CASLKWQALNEQFF.

This chain connects TRBV5-1 to TRBJ1-1, with a tentative D call TRBD1 (5 bases). The CDR3 runs 17 residues. Germline CDR1 and CDR2: SGHRS and YFSETQ. The V and J ends lost 4 bases and 3 bases respectively, with 22 bases between them. CDR3 sequence (DNA): TGCGCCAGCAGCACGGGACCCGGCGAGGTGCGAGACACTGAAGCTTTCTTT. Its protein is CASSTGPGEVRDTEAFF.

This clone was seen a few times. The genes are TRBV6-5 and TRBJ1-5, with D maybe TRBD1 (6 bases). The CDR3 extends over 14 amino acids. V was shortened by 3 bases and J by 6 bases, with 12 bases between the two germline ends. Germline-derived CDR1 and CDR2 are MNHEY and SVGAGI. CDR3 amino acids: CASSYGGAGQPQHF. CDR3 bases: TGTGCCAGCAGTTATGGGGGGGCAGGTCAGCCCCAGCATTTT.

The chain employs TRBV4-1 and TRBJ2-5, with 10 positions matching TRBD1. J gave up 3 bases and V 4 bases, and 5 bases lay outside the gene matches. The CDR3 has 15 amino acids. From germline, CDR1 is MGHRA and CDR2 YSYEKL. CDR3: CASSRTGTGEETQYF. The DNA of the CDR3 is TGCGCCAGCAGCCGCACTGGGACAGGGGAAGAGACCCAGTACTTC.

This clone was found once. The chain has TRBV6-1 and TRBJ1-1; D uncertain. Germline CDR1 and CDR2: MNHNS and SASEGT. There are 14 residues in the CDR3. The V end was cut by 2 bases, the J end by 2 bases, with 9 bases between. CDR3 sequence: CASSELNLNTEAFF. The CDR3 DNA reads TGTGCCAGCAGTGAATTGAACCTTAACACTGAAGCTTTCTTT.